This T cell receptor beta chain was documented in a study of blood T cell repertoires in COVID-19. Study as a whole: COVID-19 samples collected from the United States, Italy and Spain covered acute and convalescent phases. In each case, the material was cDNA or gDNA derived from T cells, B-cell-depleted T cells, or PBMCs.

Original processing methods: Scientists estimated how many nucleated cells there were by amplifying reference gene primers. TCRdb keeps only in-frame clones here, not all; method: immunoSEQ multiplex PCR. V, J and clone size were drawn from that table, and D and trimming were deduced from the DNA. Counted here are 180,000 or so clones, 84% occurring once; the ten biggest clones make up approximately 15%. Patients at the Seattle site were enrolled during active infection and followed longitudinally. The junction had 9 bases not matched to a gene; V was cut back by 8 bases and J by 2 bases. Germline V gene data show CDR1 as MNHEY and CDR2 as SVGAGI. This CDR3 region has 14 residues.

The sequenced sample was peripheral blood. The chain has TRBV6-5 and TRBJ2-7; 7 bases are a match to TRBD1. The receptor was derived from a woman aged 70-85 years with COVID-19, enrolled during active disease. CDR3 coding DNA: TGTGCCAGCTATGAGGGGGCTGCCCCCTACGAGCAGTACTTC. This codes for CASYEGAAPYEQYF.